This T cell receptor (beta chain) is from a study of T-cell memory formation after mild COVID-19. This clonotype was seen at least ten times. Its target is unknown. CDR3 length: 14 amino acids. Trimming pared 2 bases from V and 2 bases from J, leaving 10 bases between. Germline CDR1 is LGHDT and CDR2 is YNNKEL (reference sequence). TCRdb reprocessed the 5' RACE reads with MiXCR, giving one entry per CDR3 protein. The sample holds roughly 400,000 distinct CDR3 sequences, more than 20% seen once. Findings and caveats of the study: Nothing confirmed that second-wave clones peaking on day 37 were specific for SARS-CoV-2.

The TCR originated in an adult woman who had mild COVID-19 (a few samples of this study predate the infection). Cell type and time point are not known. The chain recombines TRBV3-1 with TRBJ2-7, with no clear D. The sequencing sample was made of PBMCs or a T cell subset sorted from them (not recorded which). The CDR3 is CASSQTDRAYEQYF. CDR3 bases: TGTGCCAGCAGCCAAACTGACCGAGCCTACGAGCAGTACTTC.